This T cell receptor (beta chain) was captured by sequencing in a study of blood T cell repertoires in COVID-19. Participants were aged about 18 to 89 years from 24 US areas. The recovered donors of Cohort 3 showed two negative PCRs, clearance, or symptom resolution. Original methodology: From reference gene primer amplification, estimates of nucleated cell counts were derived. This table comes from immunoSEQ multiplex PCR, and its TCRdb copy is limited to in-frame clones, with some not included. That table furnishes V, J and clone size, whereas the DNA furnished D and trimming. The sample yields a few hundred thousand clones, around 89% seen once. The germline V gene encodes CDR1 SGHVS and CDR2 FQNEAQ. The CDR3 is 17 amino acids. Germline trimming cut 4 bases from V and 7 bases from J; bases unmatched to any gene: 13.

The chain employs TRBV7-8 and TRBJ2-1; 10 bases agree with TRBD2. The sample taken for sequencing was PBMCs or T cells enriched from blood (not recorded which). The TCR sequence derives from a woman aged 45-60 years who had recovered from COVID-19. The CDR3 region has the DNA TGTGCCAGCAGCTCGGGGAGAGCGGGAGGGCCTGCGAATGAGCAGTTCTTC. Its translation is CASSSGRAGGPANEQFF.